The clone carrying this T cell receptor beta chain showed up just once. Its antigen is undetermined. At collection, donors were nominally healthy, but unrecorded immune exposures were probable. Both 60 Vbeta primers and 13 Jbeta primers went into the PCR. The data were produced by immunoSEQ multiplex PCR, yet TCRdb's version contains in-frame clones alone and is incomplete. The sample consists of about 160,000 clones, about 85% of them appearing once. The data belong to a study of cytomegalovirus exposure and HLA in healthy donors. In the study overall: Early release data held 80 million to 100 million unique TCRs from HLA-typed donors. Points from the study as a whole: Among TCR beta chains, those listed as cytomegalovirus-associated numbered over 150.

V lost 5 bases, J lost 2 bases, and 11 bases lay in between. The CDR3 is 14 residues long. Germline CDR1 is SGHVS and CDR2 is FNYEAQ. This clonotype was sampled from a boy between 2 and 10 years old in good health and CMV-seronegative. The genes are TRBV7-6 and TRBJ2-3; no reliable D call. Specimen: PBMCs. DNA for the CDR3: TGTGCCAGCAGCCTTACCGCGGTCACAGATACGCAGTATTTT. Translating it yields CASSLTAVTDTQYF.